These 3 T cell receptor beta chains share one sample of origin, sequenced in a study of blood T cell repertoires in COVID-19. Profiled with immunoSEQ multiplex PCR; TCRdb holds only in-frame clones, not every one. Of tens of thousands of clones listed, roughly 80% are singletons. Sequenced material: peripheral blood. Receptors were obtained from a man between 65 and 85 years old with acute or convalescent COVID-19.

In its sample, this clone was seen a few times. This rearrangement joins TRBV29-1 to TRBJ1-2; no firm D call. V was clipped by 0 bases and J by 4 bases, with 15 bases between them. The CDR3 length is 15 residues. Germline values: CDR1 SQVTM, CDR2 ANQGSEA. The CDR3 DNA reads as TGCAGCGTTGAAGACGTGGTTCTGAGCCCCTATGGCTACACCTTC. This gives the protein CSVEDVVLSPYGYTF. Combining the CDR3 with reference TRBV29-1 and TRBJ1-2 gives the whole variable domain SAVISQKPSRDICQRGTSLTIQCQVDSQVTMMFWYRQQPGQSLTLIATANQGSEATYESGFVIDKFPISRPNLTFSTLTVSNMSPEDSSIYLCSVEDVVLSPYGYTFGSGTRLTVV.

V and J are TRBV7-9 and TRBJ1-2; TRBD1 aligns across 7 bases. Trimming took 6 bases from V and 4 from J; bases not matched to a gene: 11. The germline gives CDR1 SEHNR, CDR2 FQNEAQ (reference sequence). The CDR3 runs 15 residues. This chain's CDR3 is CASRSTGATSYGYTF. For the CDR3, the DNA is TGTGCCAGCAGGTCCACAGGGGCAACCAGCTATGGCTACACCTTC.

This chain links TRBV10-2 with TRBJ2-3; TRBD2 might be the D (6 bases). Trimming cost V 4 bases and J 1 base, with 6 bases left between them. CDR1 is WSHSY and CDR2 is SAAADI in the germline V gene. The CDR3 totals 13 residues. CDR3 DNA sequence: TGCGCCAGCAGTGCGGGGGGCACAGATACGCAGTATTTT. Its translation is CASSAGGTDTQYF.